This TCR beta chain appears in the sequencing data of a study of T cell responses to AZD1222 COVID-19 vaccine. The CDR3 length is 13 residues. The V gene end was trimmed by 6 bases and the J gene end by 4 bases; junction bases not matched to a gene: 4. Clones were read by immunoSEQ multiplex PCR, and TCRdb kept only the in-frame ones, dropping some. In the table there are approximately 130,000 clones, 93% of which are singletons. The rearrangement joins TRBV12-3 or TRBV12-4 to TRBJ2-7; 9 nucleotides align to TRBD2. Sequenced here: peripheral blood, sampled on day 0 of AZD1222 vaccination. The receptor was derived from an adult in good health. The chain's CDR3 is CASRPGLAYEQYF. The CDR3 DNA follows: TGTGCCAGCAGGCCGGGACTAGCTTACGAGCAGTACTTC.